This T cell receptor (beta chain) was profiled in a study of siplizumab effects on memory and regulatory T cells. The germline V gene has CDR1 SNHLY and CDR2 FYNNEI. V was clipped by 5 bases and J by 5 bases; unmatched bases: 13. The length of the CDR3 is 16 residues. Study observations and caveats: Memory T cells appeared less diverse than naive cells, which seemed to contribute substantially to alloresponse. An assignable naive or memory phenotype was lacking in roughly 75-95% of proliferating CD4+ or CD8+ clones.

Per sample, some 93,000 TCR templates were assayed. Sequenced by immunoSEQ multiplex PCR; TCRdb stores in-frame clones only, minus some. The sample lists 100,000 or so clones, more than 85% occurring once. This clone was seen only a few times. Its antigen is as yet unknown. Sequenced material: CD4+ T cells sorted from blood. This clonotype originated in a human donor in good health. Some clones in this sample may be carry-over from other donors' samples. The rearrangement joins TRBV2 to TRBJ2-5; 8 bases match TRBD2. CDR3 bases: TGTGCCAGCAGTTTTAGCGGGGCCACCACACGGGAGACCCAGTACTTC. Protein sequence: CASSFSGATTRETQYF.